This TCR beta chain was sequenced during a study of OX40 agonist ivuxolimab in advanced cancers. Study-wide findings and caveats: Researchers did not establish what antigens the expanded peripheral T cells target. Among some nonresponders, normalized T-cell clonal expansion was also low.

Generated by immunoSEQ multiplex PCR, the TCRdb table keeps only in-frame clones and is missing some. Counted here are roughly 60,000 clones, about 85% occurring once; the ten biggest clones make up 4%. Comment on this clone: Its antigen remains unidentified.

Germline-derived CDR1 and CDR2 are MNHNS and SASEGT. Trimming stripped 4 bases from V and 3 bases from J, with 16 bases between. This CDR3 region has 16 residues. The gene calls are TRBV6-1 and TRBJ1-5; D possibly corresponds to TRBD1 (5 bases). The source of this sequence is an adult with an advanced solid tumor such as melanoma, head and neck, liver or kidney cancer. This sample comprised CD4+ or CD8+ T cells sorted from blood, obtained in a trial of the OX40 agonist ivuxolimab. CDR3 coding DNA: TGTGCCAGCAGTGGTACCAGGGCTACGATCAATCAGCCCCAGCATTTT. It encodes CASSGTRATINQPQHF.